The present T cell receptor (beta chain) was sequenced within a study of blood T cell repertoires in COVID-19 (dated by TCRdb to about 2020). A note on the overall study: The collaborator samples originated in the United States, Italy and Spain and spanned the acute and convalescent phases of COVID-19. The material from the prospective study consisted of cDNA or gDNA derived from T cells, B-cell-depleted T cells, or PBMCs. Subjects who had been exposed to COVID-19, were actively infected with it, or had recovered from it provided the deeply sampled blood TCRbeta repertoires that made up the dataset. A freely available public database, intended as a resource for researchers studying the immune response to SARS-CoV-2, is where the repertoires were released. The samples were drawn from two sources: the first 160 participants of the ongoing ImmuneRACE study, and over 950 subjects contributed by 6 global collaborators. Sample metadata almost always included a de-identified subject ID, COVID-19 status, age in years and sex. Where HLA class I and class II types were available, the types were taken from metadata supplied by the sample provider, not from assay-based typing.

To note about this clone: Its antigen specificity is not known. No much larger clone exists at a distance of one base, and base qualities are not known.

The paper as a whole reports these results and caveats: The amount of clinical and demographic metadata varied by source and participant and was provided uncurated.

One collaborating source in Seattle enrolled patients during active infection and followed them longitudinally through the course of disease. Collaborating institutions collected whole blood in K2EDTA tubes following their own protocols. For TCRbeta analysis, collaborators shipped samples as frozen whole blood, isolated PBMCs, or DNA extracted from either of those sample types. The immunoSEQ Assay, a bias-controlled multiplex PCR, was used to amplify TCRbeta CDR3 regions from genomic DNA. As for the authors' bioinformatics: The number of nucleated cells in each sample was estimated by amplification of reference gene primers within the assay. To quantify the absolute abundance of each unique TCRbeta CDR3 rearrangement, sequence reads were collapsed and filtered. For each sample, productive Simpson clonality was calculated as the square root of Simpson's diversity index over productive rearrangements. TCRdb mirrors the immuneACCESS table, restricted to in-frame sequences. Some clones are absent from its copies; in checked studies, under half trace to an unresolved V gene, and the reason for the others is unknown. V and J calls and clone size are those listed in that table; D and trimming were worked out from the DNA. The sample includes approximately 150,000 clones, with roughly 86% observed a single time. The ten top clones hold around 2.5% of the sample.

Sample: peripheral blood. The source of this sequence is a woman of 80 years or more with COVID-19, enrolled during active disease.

The DNA is TGTGCCAGCAGCTTAGCGGAGCTAGCTTTCTATGAGCAGTTCTTC. This encodes CASSLAELAFYEQFF. This chain is built from TRBV7-2 and TRBJ2-1, and the D gene may be TRBD2, 5 bases matching. Relative to germline, V is 0 bases shorter and J is 8 bases shorter, with 14 bases between their ends. Measured from the cysteine to the phenylalanine, the CDR3 is 15 residues long. Kept here is only the CDR3 DNA, which spans 45 bases and is read in frame from base 1. Per the germline V gene, SGHTA is the CDR1 and FQGNSA is the CDR2.